This T cell receptor beta chain was documented in a study of identical twins. TCRdb recomputed calls from the 5' RACE reads with MiXCR, one row per CDR3 protein. The profile shows about 920,000 distinct CDR3 sequences, 9% to 15% of them singletons. This CDR3 region has 11 residues. CDR1 and CDR2 (germline): SGHTA, FQGNSA. V was shortened by 8 bases and J by 8 bases, with 12 bases between the two germline ends. To note about this clonotype: The antigen is unknown.

Study-wide points: Weaker excess sharing between twins was seen in beta out-of-frame sequences.

These data also featured in a second study, about yellow fever vaccine responses in identical twins.

This receptor was identified in a young woman in good health. Sequenced input: PBMCs. The chain links TRBV7-2 to TRBJ1-2; D is unresolved. The CDR3 loop reads CASGVDGGYTF. The CDR3 DNA sequence: TGTGCCAGCGGGGTGGACGGCGGCTACACCTTC.